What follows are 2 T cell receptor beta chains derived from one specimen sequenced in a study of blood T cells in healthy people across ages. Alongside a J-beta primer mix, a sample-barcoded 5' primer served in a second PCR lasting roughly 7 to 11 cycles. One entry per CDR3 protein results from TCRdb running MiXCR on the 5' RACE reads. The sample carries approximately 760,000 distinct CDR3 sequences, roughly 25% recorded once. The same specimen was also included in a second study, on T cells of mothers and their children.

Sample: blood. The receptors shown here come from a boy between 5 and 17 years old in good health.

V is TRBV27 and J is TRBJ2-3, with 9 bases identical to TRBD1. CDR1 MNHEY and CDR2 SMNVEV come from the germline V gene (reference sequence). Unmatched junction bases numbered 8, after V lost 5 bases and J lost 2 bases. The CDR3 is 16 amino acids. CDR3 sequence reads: CASSPRDRVVTDTQYF. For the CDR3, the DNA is TGTGCCAGCAGTCCCCGGGACAGGGTCGTCACAGATACGCAGTATTTT.

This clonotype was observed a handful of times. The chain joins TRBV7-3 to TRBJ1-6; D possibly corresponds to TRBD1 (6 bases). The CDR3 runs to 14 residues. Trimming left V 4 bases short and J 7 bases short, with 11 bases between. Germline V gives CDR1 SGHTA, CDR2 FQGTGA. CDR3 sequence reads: CASSSGAGNSPLHF. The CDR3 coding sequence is TGTGCCAGCAGCTCAGGGGCGGGGAATTCACCCCTCCACTTT.